This T cell receptor (beta chain) was found in a study of blood T cell repertoires in COVID-19. Looking at the study overall: There were acute and convalescent COVID-19 samples, and they came from the United States, Italy and Spain. The cDNA or gDNA used as material had been derived from T cells, B-cell-depleted T cells, or PBMCs.

Germline lookup yields CDR1 SGHVS and CDR2 FQNEAQ. The CDR3 extends over 14 amino acids. J was trimmed by 5 bases and V by 5 bases; bases with no gene match: 6. In the authors' workflow: Amplification from reference gene primers served as the basis for estimated nucleated cell counts. The repertoire was sequenced with immunoSEQ multiplex PCR; TCRdb's copy has only in-frame clones and lacks some. V and J calls and clone size follow that table, whereas D and trimming were derived from the DNA. This table holds tens of thousands of clones, approximately 80% found once. The gene calls are TRBV7-8 and TRBJ2-5; 9 nucleotides agree with TRBD2. The clonotype was recovered from a human donor in a cohort sampled during active COVID-19. The sample taken for sequencing was peripheral blood. For the CDR3, the DNA is TGTGCCAGCAGCCGAGCGGGAGGTGGGGAGACCCAGTACTTC. It is translated as CASSRAGGGETQYF.